A single sample is the source of the 23 T cell receptor beta chains below, sequenced in a study of T-cell memory formation after mild COVID-19. TCRdb fed the 5' RACE reads into MiXCR, producing one record per CDR3 protein. Among roughly 620,000 distinct CDR3 sequences, approximately 19% were seen once, and the ten largest hold 9.5% to 15%. Material: PBMCs or a T cell subset sorted from them (not recorded which). These receptors were taken from an adult woman who had mild COVID-19 (a few samples of this study predate the infection). Cell type and time point are not known.

This clonotype was seen more than once but under ten times. The chain carries TRBV7-2 and TRBJ2-5; D gene ambiguous. The CDR3 consists of 14 residues. Trimming removed 1 base at V and 2 bases at J, with 8 bases between. CDR1 is SGHTA and CDR2 is FQGNSA in the germline V gene. The CDR3 DNA follows: TGTGCCAGCAGCTTAGGGATTCAGCAAGAGACCCAGTACTTC. Protein: CASSLGIQQETQYF. The entire variable domain, with the rest obtained from reference TRBV7-2 and TRBJ2-5, is as follows: GAGVSQSPSNKVTEKGKDVELRCDPISGHTALYWYRQSLGQGLEFLIYFQGNSAPDKSGLPSDRFSAERTGGSVSTLTIQRTQQEDSAVYLCASSLGIQQETQYFGPGTRLLVL.

The chain combines TRBV6-2 or TRBV6-3 with TRBJ2-1; D is uncertain. V was trimmed by 0 bases and J by 0 bases, leaving 9 bases between them. Germline loops: CDR1 MNHEY, CDR2 SVGEGT. There are 16 residues in the CDR3. The CDR3 DNA sequence: TGTGCCAGCAGTTACTCTGTAGTCCCCTCCTACAATGAGCAGTTCTTC. Its translation: CASSYSVVPSYNEQFF.

This chain uses TRBV6-5 with TRBJ2-7, with D possibly matching TRBD1 (6 bases). Trimming took 5 bases from V and 1 from J, leaving 15 bases between them. Germline CDR1 is MNHEY and CDR2 is SVGAGI. CDR3 length equals 15 residues. The CDR3 reads CASSPDRTLSYEQYF. The CDR3 DNA reads as TGTGCCAGCAGTCCAGACAGGACGCTATCCTACGAGCAGTACTTC.

V usage is TRBV12-3 or TRBV12-4 and J usage is TRBJ1-1, with D tentatively TRBD1 (5 bases). This CDR3 is built from 14 residues. V gave up 2 bases and J gave up 5 bases, with 12 bases separating them. The CDR3 nucleotides are TGTGCCAGCAGTTTATACGGGACGGGGACTGAAGCTTTCTTT. This codes for CASSLYGTGTEAFF.

A few counts support this clonotype. This chain links TRBV10-3 with TRBJ2-5, with 7 bases lining up with TRBD2. Germline V gene data show CDR1 as ENHRY and CDR2 as SYGVKD. This CDR3 is built from 13 residues. After removal of 2 bases from V and 7 bases from J, the junction contained 4 bases not matched to a gene. CDR3 sequence reads: CAISEAGRGTQYF. CDR3 in DNA: TGTGCCATCAGTGAGGCGGGGAGGGGGACCCAGTACTTC.

In its sample, this clonotype was seen a few times. The rearrangement links TRBV6-5 to TRBJ2-7; D not certain. Looked up from germline, CDR1 is MNHEY and CDR2 is SVGAGI. V gave up 6 bases and J gave up 2 bases, with 14 bases separating them. This CDR3 region has 14 residues. CDR3 region: CASRAPTAAYEQYF. The CDR3, as DNA: TGTGCCAGCAGAGCCCCAACGGCGGCCTACGAGCAGTACTTC.

The chain carries TRBV24-1 and TRBJ1-2, with TRBD1 matching over 8 bases. The CDR3 sequence is 14 residues long. Germline-derived CDR1 and CDR2 are KGHDR and SFDVKD. The trim removed 5 bases at V and 4 bases at J, leaving 5 bases unmatched. In nucleotides, the CDR3 is TGTGCCACCAGTGGCGGACAGGGAGGCTATGGCTACACCTTC. Translating it yields CATSGGQGGYGYTF.

This clonotype was detected only a few times. J is TRBJ1-2 and V is TRBV4-3; 9 nucleotides match TRBD1. The CDR3 covers 15 residues. The germline V gene encodes CDR1 LGHNA and CDR2 YSLEER. With 1 base clipped from V and 8 bases from J, the junction kept 8 bases outside the gene matches. The CDR3 is CASSQVQGAPRGYTF. In DNA form, the CDR3 reads TGCGCCAGCAGCCAAGTACAGGGGGCTCCTAGGGGCTACACCTTC.

The J gene is TRBJ2-3, the V gene TRBV5-1, with D perhaps TRBD2 (5 bases). The germline V and J ends were trimmed by 6 bases and 0 bases, with 14 bases remaining between them. This CDR3 has 15 amino acids. Germline loops: CDR1 SGHRS, CDR2 YFSETQ. The CDR3 spells CASTEGPASTDTQYF. CDR3 in DNA: TGCGCCAGCACTGAGGGTCCGGCTAGCACAGATACGCAGTATTTT.

In this sample, this clonotype turned up a few times. This rearrangement joins TRBV5-1 to TRBJ1-4; D is ambiguous. Germline V gene data show CDR1 as SGHRS and CDR2 as YFSETQ. V was trimmed by 4 bases and J by 0 bases, leaving 10 bases between them. There are 15 residues in the CDR3. In DNA, the CDR3 is TGCGCCAGCAGCCCCGGACGGTCAACTAATGAAAAACTGTTTTTT. Encoded protein: CASSPGRSTNEKLFF.

V gene TRBV7-2 combines with J gene TRBJ1-2; TRBD1 matches 7 bases. This CDR3 comprises 12 residues. J gave up 8 bases and V 5 bases, and 5 bases lay outside the gene matches. The germline CDR1 and CDR2 sequences are SGHTA and FQGNSA. CDR3 sequence reads: CASSLTGWGYTF. The CDR3, as DNA: TGTGCCAGCAGCCTGACAGGGTGGGGCTACACCTTC.

This clonotype was detected only a few times. This chain links TRBV10-2 with TRBJ2-3; no definite D call. The CDR3 loop spans 13 amino acids. CDR1 is WSHSY, CDR2 SAAADI, per germline. Trimming pared 7 bases from V and 6 bases from J, leaving 14 bases between. This chain's CDR3 is CASKPDQSDTQYF. The CDR3 bases are TGCGCCAGCAAACCGGATCAGAGTGATACGCAGTATTTT.

The sample holds many counts of this clonotype. This chain uses TRBV20-1 with TRBJ2-1; TRBD2 might be the D (6 bases). CDR1 is DFQATT and CDR2 is SNEGSKA in the germline V gene (reference sequence). The CDR3 runs 12 residues. The CDR3 protein is CTGREPSNEQFF. The CDR3 DNA reads TGCACCGGCCGGGAGCCCAGCAATGAGCAGTTCTTC.

This clonotype was observed many times. The rearrangement joins TRBV18 to TRBJ1-5; D is uncertain. The CDR3 loop spans 16 amino acids. V lost 3 bases and J lost 0, with 12 bases in between. Germline CDR1 KGHSH, CDR2 LQKENI. Here the CDR3 reads CASSPWGGFSNQPQHF. The CDR3 nucleotides are TGTGCCAGCTCACCGTGGGGAGGCTTTAGCAATCAGCCCCAGCATTTT.

The V gene is TRBV12-3 or TRBV12-4, the J gene TRBJ2-3, with 7 bases lining up with TRBD2. J gave up 4 bases and V 3 bases, and 10 bases lay outside the gene matches. The CDR3 has 16 residues. Here the CDR3 reads CASSFGGGVLADTQYF. The CDR3 region has the DNA TGTGCCAGCAGTTTCGGTGGGGGGGTTTTGGCAGATACGCAGTATTTT.

This chain uses TRBV4-1 with TRBJ2-7; 7 positions match TRBD2. CDR1 is MGHRA, CDR2 YSYEKL, per germline. CDR3 length: 16 amino acids. J was trimmed by 3 bases and V by 1 base; bases with no gene match: 9. The CDR3 is CASSQGIGRALYEQYF. CDR3 nucleotides: TGCGCCAGCAGCCAAGGGATTGGGAGGGCTCTCTACGAGCAGTACTTC.

Comment on this clonotype: One end of the junction does not line up with germline, which may come from a read error. This chain joins TRBV5-5 and TRBJ1-1, with D possibly TRBD1 on 6 matching bases. Germline V lookup: CDR1 SGHKS, CDR2 YYEKEE (reference sequence). The CDR3 is 15 amino acids. The CDR3 reads CTSSSSWGGYTEAFF. CDR3 DNA sequence: TGTACCAGCAGCTCATCCTGGGGGGGCTACACTGAAGCTTTCTTT.

The rearrangement joins TRBV7-9 to TRBJ2-3, with 10 bases lining up with TRBD2. Germline loops: CDR1 SEHNR, CDR2 FQNEAQ (reference sequence). Trimming cost V 9 bases and J 4 bases; bases outside gene matches: 10. The CDR3 sequence is 15 residues long. CDR3 sequence (DNA): TGTGCCAGTTCCGGGCTAGCGGGAGTGGCAGATACGCAGTATTTT. Protein: CASSGLAGVADTQYF.

This clonotype was seen only a few times. The gene calls are TRBV10-3 and TRBJ2-5, with a tentative D call TRBD2 (6 bases). Trimming left V 6 bases short and J 4 bases short, with 15 bases between. CDR1 is ENHRY, CDR2 SYGVKD, per germline. This CDR3 contains 14 residues. DNA of the CDR3: TGTGCCATCAGACCGGACCCCGGGGGAGAGACCCAGTACTTC. Protein product: CAIRPDPGGETQYF.

This clonotype was counted only a few times. The chain carries TRBV4-2 and TRBJ2-2; 7 positions match TRBD2. The trim removed 8 bases at V and 3 bases at J, leaving 9 bases unmatched. The CDR3 is 15 amino acids. Germline V lookup: CDR1 LGHNA, CDR2 YNFKEQ. The CDR3 loop reads CASAPGGWDTGELFF. The CDR3 DNA sequence: TGTGCCAGCGCCCCCGGGGGGTGGGACACCGGGGAGCTGTTTTTT.

The V call is TRBV6-5, the J call TRBJ2-7; TRBD2 aligns across 10 bases. Germline V lookup: CDR1 MNHEY, CDR2 SVGAGI. With V trimmed by 6 bases and J by 3 bases, 11 bases remained unmatched. The CDR3 is made up of 16 amino acids. The CDR3 coding sequence is TGTGCCAGCAGACTAGGAAGGACTAGCGGTTACTACGAGCAGTACTTC. It specifies CASRLGRTSGYYEQYF.

Of note for this clonotype: Without the conserved terminal phenylalanine or tryptophan, this CDR3 likely stems from a read error. The chain is built from TRBV6-5 and TRBJ2-2; 7 bases line up with TRBD1. This CDR3 contains 12 residues. Trimming cost V 6 bases and J 7 bases; bases outside gene matches: 2. Looked up from germline, CDR1 is MNHEY and CDR2 is SVGAGI. The CDR3 here is CASSPGGGELFL. CDR3 bases: TGTGCCAGCAGCCCAGGGGGCGGGGAGCTGTTTTTG.

This clonotype has a handful of counts. The chain uses TRBV12-3 or TRBV12-4 and TRBJ2-1, with 13 positions matching TRBD2. Unmatched junction bases numbered 8, after V lost 1 base and J lost 8 bases. The CDR3 loop spans 17 amino acids. CDR3 in amino acids: CASSLELAGGPIDEQFF. DNA for the CDR3: TGTGCCAGCAGTTTAGAACTAGCGGGGGGGCCGATCGATGAGCAGTTCTTC.